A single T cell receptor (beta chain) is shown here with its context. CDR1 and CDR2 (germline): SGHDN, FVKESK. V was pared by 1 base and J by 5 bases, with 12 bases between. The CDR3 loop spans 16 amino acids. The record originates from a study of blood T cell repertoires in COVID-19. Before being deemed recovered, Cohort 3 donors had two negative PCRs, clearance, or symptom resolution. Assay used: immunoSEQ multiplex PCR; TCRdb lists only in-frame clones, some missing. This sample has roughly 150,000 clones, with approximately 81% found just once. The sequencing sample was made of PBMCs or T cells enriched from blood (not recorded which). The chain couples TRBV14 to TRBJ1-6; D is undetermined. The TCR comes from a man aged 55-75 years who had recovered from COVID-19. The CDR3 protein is CASSQGRSANNSPLHF. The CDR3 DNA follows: TGTGCCAGCAGCCAAGGCCGGTCAGCGAATAATTCACCCCTCCACTTT. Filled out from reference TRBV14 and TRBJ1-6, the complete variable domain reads EAGVTQFPSHSVIEKGQTVTLRCDPISGHDNLYWYRRVMGKEIKFLLHFVKESKQDESGMPNNRFLAERTGGTYSTLKVQPAELEDSGVYFCASSQGRSANNSPLHFGNGTRLTVT.